This T cell receptor beta chain stems from a study of shared clonotypes between healthy human individuals. In the study overall: Each donor had three CD4 naive, three CD4 memory, two CD8 naive and one CD8 memory plate. Study-wide findings and caveats: Researchers sampled blood only, noting tissue repertoires likely differ. Donor scarcity curtailed the genetic and exposure-history diversity represented herein.

CD4+ cell separation produced CD45RA+ naive and CD45RA-negative memory subsets. Details on this clone: The antigen is unknown.

V shed 5 bases and J 3 bases; nucleotides not matched to a gene: 4. The CDR3 extends over 14 amino acids. The germline gives CDR1 SGHAT, CDR2 FQNNGV. Generated by immunoSEQ multiplex PCR, the TCRdb table keeps only in-frame clones and is missing some. Of around 2.5 million clones detected, 93% appear once; the ten largest clones hold 0.35% to 0.45%. The TCR was taken from a man aged 18 to 29 in good health. Some clones in this sample may be carry-over from other donors' samples. The sequenced sample consisted of naive CD4+ T cells from PBMCs. Noted subset: CD45RA+ positively selected. The gene calls are TRBV11-2 and TRBJ1-5; TRBD1 agrees at 7 bases. In DNA form, the CDR3 reads TGTGCCAGCAGCCAGGGACAGATCAATCAGCCCCAGCATTTT. The encoded protein is CASSQGQINQPQHF.